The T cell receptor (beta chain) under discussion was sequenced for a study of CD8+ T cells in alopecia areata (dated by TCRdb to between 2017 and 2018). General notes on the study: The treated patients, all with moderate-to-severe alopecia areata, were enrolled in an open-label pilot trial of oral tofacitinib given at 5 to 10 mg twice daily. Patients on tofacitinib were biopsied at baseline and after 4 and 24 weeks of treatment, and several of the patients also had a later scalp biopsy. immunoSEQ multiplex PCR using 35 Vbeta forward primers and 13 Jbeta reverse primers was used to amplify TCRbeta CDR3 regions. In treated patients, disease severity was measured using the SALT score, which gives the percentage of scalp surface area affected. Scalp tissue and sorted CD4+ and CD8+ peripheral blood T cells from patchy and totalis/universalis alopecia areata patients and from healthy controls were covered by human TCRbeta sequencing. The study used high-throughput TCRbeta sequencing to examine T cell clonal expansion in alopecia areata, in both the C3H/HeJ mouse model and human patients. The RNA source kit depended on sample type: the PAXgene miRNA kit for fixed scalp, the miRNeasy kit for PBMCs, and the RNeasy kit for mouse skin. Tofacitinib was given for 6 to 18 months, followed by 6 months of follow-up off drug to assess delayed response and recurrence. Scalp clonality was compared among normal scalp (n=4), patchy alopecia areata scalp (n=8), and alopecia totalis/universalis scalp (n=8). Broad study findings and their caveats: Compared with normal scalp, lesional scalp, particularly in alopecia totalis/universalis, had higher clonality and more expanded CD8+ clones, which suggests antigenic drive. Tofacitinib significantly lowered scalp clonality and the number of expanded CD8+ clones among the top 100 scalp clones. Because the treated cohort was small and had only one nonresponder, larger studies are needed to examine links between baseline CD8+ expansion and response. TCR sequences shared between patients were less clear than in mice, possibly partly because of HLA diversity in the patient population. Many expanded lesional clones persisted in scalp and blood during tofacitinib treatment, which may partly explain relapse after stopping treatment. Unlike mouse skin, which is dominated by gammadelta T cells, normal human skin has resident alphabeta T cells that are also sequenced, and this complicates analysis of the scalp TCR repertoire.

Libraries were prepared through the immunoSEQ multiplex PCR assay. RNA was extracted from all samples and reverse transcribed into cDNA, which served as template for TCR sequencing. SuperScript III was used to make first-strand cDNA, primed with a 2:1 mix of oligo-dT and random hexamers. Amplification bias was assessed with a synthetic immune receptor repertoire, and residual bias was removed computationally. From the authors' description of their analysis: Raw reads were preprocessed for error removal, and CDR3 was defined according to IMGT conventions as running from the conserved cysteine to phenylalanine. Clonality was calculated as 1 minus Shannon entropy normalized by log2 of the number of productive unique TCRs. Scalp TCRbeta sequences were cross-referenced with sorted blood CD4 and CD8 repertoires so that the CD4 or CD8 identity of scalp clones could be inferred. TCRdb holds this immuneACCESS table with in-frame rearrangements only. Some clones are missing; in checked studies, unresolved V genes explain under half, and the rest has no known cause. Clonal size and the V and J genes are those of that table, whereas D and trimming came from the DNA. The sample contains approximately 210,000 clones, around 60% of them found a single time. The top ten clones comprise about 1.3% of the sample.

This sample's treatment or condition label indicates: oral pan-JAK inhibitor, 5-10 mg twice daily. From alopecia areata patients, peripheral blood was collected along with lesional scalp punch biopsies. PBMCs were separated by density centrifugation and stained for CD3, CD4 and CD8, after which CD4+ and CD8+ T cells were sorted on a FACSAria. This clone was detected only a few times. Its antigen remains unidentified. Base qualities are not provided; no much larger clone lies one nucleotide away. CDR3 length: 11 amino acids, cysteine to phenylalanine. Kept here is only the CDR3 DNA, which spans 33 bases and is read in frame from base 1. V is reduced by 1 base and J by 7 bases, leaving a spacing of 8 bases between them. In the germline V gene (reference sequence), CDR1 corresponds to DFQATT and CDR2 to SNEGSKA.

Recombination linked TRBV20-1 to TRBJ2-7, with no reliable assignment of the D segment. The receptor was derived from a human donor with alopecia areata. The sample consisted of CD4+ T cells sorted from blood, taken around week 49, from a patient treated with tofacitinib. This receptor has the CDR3 CSARGVGEQYF. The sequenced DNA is TGCAGTGCTAGAGGTGTGGGAGAGCAGTACTTC.